This T cell receptor (beta chain) emerged from a study of cytomegalovirus exposure and HLA in healthy donors. This clone appeared a few times. The PCR used 60 Vbeta and 13 Jbeta primers. TCRdb keeps only in-frame clones here, not all; method: immunoSEQ multiplex PCR. The sample has more than 150,000 clones; about 72% are singletons. The germline gives CDR1 SGHAT, CDR2 FQNNGV. CDR3 size: 16 residues. V was clipped by 1 base and J by 5 bases; unmatched bases: 3. This chain connects TRBV11-2 to TRBJ2-5; 14 bases line up with TRBD2. The TCR was taken from a male donor in good health and CMV-seronegative. Sequenced material: PBMCs. The CDR3 nucleotides are TGTGCCAGCAGCTTAGCGACTAGCGGGGGGGCGGAGACCCAGTACTTC. It yields the protein CASSLATSGGAETQYF. The variable domain in full, with the rest retrieved from reference TRBV11-2 and TRBJ2-5, is EAGVAQSPRYKIIEKRQSVAFWCNPISGHATLYWYQQILGQGPKLLIQFQNNGVVDDSQLPKDRFSAERLKGVDSTLKIQPAKLEDSAVYLCASSLATSGGAETQYFGPGTRLLVL.